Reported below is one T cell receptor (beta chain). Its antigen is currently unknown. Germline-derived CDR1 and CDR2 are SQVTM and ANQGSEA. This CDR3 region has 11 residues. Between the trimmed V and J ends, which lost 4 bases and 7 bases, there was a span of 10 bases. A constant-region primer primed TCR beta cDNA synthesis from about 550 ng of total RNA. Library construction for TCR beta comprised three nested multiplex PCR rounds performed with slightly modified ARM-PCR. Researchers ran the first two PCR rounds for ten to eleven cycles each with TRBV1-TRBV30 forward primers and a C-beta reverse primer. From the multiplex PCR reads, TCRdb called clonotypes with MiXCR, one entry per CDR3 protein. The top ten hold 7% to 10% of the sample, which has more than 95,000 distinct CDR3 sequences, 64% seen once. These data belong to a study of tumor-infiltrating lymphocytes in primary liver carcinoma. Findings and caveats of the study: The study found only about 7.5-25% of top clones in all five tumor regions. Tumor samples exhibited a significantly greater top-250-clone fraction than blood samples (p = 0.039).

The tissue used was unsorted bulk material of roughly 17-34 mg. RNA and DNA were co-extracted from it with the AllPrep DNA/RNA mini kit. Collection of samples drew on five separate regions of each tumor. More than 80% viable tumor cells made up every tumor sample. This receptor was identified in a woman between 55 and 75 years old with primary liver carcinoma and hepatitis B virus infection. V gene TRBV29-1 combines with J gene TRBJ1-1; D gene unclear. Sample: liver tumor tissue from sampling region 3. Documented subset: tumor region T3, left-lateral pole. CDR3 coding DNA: TGCAGCGTTGCTTTGCATGTTGAAGCTTTCTTT. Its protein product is CSVALHVEAFF.